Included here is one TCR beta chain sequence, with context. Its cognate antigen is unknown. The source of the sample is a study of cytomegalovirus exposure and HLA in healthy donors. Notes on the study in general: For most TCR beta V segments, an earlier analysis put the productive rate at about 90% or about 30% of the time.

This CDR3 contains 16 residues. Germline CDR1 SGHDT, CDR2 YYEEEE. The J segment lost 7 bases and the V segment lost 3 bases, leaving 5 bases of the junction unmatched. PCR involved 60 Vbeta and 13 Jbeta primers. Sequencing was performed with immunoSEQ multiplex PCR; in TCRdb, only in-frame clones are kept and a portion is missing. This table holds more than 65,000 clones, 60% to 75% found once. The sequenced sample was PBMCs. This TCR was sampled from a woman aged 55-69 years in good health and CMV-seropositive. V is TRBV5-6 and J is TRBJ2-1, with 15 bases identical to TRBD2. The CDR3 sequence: CASSWRTSGGANEQFF. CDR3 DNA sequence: TGTGCCAGCAGCTGGAGGACTAGCGGGGGGGCTAATGAGCAGTTCTTC.